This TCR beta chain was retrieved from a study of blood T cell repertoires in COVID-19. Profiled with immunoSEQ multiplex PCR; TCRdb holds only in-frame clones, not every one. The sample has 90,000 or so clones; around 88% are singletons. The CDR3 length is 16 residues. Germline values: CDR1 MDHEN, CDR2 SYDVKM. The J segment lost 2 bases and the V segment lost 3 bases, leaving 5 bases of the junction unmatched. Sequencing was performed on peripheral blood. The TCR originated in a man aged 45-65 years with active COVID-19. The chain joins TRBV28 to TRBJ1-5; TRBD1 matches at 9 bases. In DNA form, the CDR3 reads TGTGCCAGCAGTTTGGGACAGGGAGGAGGCAATCAGCCCCAGCATTTT. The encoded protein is CASSLGQGGGNQPQHF.